This TCR beta chain is from a study of T cells in Graves' hyperthyroidism and ophthalmopathy (dated by TCRdb to the late 2010s). Regarding the complete study: Peripheral blood samples were taken at initial diagnosis, before any treatment was given. TCR V-J signatures able to tell the groups apart were searched for in a discovery cohort of 95 to 100 patients, of whom approximately 40 had Graves' ophthalmopathy and about 55 had stable Graves' hyperthyroidism. The 75 to 100 discovery patients were divided at random into training and test sets in a 7:3 ratio. Prospective prediction of ophthalmopathy was tested in an independent validation cohort of 18 hyperthyroidism patients and around 16 patients who later progressed to ophthalmopathy. Once sampling was done, hyperthyroidism patients were given methimazole at a starting dose of 30 mg daily, whereas ophthalmopathy patients were given high-dose intravenous methylprednisolone. According to the paper, TCR Vbeta CDR3 sequencing was carried out on 120 to 150 peripheral blood samples, which came from under 50 ophthalmopathy, approximately 72 hyperthyroidism and approximately 17 progressor patients. In addition, the study compared T-cell repertoires in thyroid tissue and in blood from about six Graves' hyperthyroidism patients. Overall study results and their limits: Most expanded thyroid clonotypes (frequency above 0.001) were also found in blood, which suggests that blood repertoires may mirror thyroid immune responses. In validation, progression to ophthalmopathy was predicted by the model with nearly 71% sensitivity and about 72% specificity, a median of approximately 7.1 months before onset. No statistical method was used to set the sample size in advance, and investigators knew the group allocation. A 13 V-J signature model separated ophthalmopathy from stable hyperthyroidism, with around 91% sensitivity and 81.08% specificity in cross-validation and 80%/75% in testing.

Its CDR3 holds 14 amino acids, cysteine through phenylalanine. Only the CDR3 part of the read is kept: 42 bases, read in frame from the first base. From the germline V gene, CDR1 is MNHNS and CDR2 is SASEGT. Trimming costs V 6 bases and J 6 bases, and their ends lie 17 bases apart. The TCR beta CDR3 regions were amplified from the RNA transcripts. For the first round of RT-PCR on the TCR CDR3, the HTBI primer set was used together with the Qiagen OneStep RT-PCR kit. The libraries were constructed in a second round of multiplex PCR and then size-selected and purified. The libraries were sequenced on an Illumina HiSeq2000 using paired-end 100 bp reads. Concerning the study's data processing: SOAPnuke was used to process the raw data, with reads discarded if the reads contained adapters or uncalled bases, had a mean Phred below 15, or lacked an exact constant-primer or identifier match. COPE v1.2.5 was used to merge the high-quality paired reads, and each unique nucleotide sequence was defined as a clonotype. MiTCR v1.1 was used to align the clonotypes against IMGT TRBV, TRBD and TRBJ reference segments. The analysis included only V-J combinations with a frequency above 0.0001, which together covered about 99% of the repertoires. A TCS score was defined as the ratio between F50 (clonal expansion) and ExV (chaos), using BLOSUM62-based TCRdist between CDR3 peptides within each V-J. Welch's t-statistics and random forest reduced fewer than 550 V-J features to 13, which were used in a naive Bayes classifier (R e1071). TCRdb reanalyzed the raw reads on its own, using fastp at Q25 for trimming and MiXCR for clone calling, and kept in-frame beta chains. All rows with the same CDR3 protein become a single entry with the most common DNA and genes. What appears here as the V and J calls and clone size reflects TCRdb's work, not the paper's. The sample table shows roughly 740,000 distinct CDR3 sequences, and 16% are seen once. Under 9.5% of the sample is taken by the ten largest.

Note on this clonotype: It has no known antigen specificity. Base qualities are not at hand, and no much larger clone is one base apart.

Stable Graves' hyperthyroidism was defined as no progression to ophthalmopathy during 18 months of follow-up. Hyperthyroidism patients were newly diagnosed, had a disease duration of under 2 months, and were aged 18 to 65 years. The study excluded patients with uncontrolled infections, other autoimmune diseases, pregnancy or lactation. Diagnoses relied on clinical symptoms, serum thyroxine and TRAb, thyroid ultrasound and orbital computed tomography. PBMCs were isolated from about 9.1 ml of fresh peripheral blood by Ficoll-Paque density gradient centrifugation. Trizol reagent was used to extract total RNA, and RNA quality was then checked on an Agilent 2100 Bioanalyzer.

The source is a man between 18 and 35 years old with Graves' hyperthyroidism. The V and J segments used are TRBV6-1 and TRBJ1-2; the best D guess is TRBD1, with 5 bases matching. The sequenced material came from blood. The CDR3 protein is CASRYNSEGNGYTF. The DNA is as follows: TGTGCCAGCAGATACAATTCTGAGGGGAATGGCTACACCTTC.